This TCR beta chain was captured in a study of T cells in Graves' hyperthyroidism and ophthalmopathy. About the research overall: Peripheral blood collection took place at initial diagnosis, before any treatment.

Amplified TCR beta CDR3 regions came from RNA transcripts. Using the HTBI primer set, a first-round RT-PCR was run on the TCR CDR3. TCRdb re-called the multiplex PCR reads through MiXCR, storing one row per CDR3 protein. The sample lists around 400,000 distinct CDR3 sequences, under 15% seen once, with 9.2% in the top ten. This clonotype was picked up many times. This CDR3 is 13 amino acids long. V lost 1 base and J 10 bases, leaving 16 bases between the germline ends. Germline CDR1 reads DFQATT; CDR2 reads SNEGSKA (reference sequence). The V call is TRBV20-1, the J call TRBJ1-1; possibly TRBD1 for D (5 bases). The sequencing sample was made of blood. The TCR comes from a woman between 18 and 29 years old with Graves' hyperthyroidism. CDR3 sequence reads: CSARASGGSIAFF. The CDR3 DNA sequence: TGCAGTGCTAGAGCCTCGGGGGGGTCGATAGCTTTCTTT.